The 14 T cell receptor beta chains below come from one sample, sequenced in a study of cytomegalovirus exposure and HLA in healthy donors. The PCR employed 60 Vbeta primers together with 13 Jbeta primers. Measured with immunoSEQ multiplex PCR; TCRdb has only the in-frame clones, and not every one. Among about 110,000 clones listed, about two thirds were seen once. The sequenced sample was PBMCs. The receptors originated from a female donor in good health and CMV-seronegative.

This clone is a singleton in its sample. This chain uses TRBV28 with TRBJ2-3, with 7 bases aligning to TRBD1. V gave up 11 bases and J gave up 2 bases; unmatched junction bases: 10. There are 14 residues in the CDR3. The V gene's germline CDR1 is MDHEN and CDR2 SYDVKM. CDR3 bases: TGTGCCTCCAGGACAGGACTTATCACAGATACGCAGTATTTT. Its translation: CASRTGLITDTQYF.

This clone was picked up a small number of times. CDR3 nucleotide sequence: TGTGCCAGCTCCCCCTCTCCGGGACAGGGAAATGAAAAACTGTTTTTT. It is translated as CASSPSPGQGNEKLFF. V is TRBV18 and J is TRBJ1-4; TRBD1 agrees at 9 bases. This CDR3 has 16 amino acids. The V gene end was trimmed by 6 bases and the J gene end by 5 bases; junction bases not matched to a gene: 10. Germline CDR1 and CDR2: KGHSH and LQKENI. Based on the CDR3 plus reference TRBV18 and TRBJ1-4, the full variable domain is NAGVMQNPRHLVRRRGQEARLRCSPMKGHSHVYWYRQLPEEGLKFMVYLQKENIIDESGMPKERFSAEFPKEGPSILRIQQVVRGDSAAYFCASSPSPGQGNEKLFFGSGTQLSVL.

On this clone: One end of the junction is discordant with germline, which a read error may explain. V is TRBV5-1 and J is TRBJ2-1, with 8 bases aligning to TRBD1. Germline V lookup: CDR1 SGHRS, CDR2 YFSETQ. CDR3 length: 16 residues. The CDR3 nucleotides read TGCGCCAGCAGCTTGCGGTGGACAGGGTCTCCGAATGAACAGTTCTTC. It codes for CASSLRWTGSPNEQFF.

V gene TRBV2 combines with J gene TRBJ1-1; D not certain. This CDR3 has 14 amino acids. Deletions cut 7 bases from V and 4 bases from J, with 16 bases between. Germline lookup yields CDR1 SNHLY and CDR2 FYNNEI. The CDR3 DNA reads TGTGCCAGCACCTTTCAGAGAGAGGTCACTGAAGCTTTCTTT. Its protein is CASTFQREVTEAFF. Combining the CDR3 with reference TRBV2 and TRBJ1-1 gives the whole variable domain EPEVTQTPSHQVTQMGQEVILRCVPISNHLYFYWYRQILGQKVEFLVSFYNNEISEKSEIFDDQFSVERPDGSNFTLKIRSTKLEDSAMYFCASTFQREVTEAFFGQGTRLTVV.

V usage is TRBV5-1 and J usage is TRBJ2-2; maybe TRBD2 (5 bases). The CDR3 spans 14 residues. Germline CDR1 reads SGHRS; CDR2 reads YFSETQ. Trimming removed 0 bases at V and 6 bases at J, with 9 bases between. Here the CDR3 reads CASSLGWEPGELFF. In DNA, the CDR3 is TGCGCCAGCAGCTTGGGTTGGGAGCCCGGGGAGCTGTTTTTT.

The CDR3 DNA reads as TGTGCCAGCAGCTTGGCGGAGACCCTTCCCTACGAGCAGTACTTC. This gives the protein CASSLAETLPYEQYF. This chain connects TRBV5-4 to TRBJ2-7, with no clear D. Germline assignment: CDR1 SGHNT and CDR2 YYREEE (reference sequence). CDR3 length: 15 amino acids. The V gene lost 0 bases and the J gene lost 2 bases, with 12 bases spanning the gap.

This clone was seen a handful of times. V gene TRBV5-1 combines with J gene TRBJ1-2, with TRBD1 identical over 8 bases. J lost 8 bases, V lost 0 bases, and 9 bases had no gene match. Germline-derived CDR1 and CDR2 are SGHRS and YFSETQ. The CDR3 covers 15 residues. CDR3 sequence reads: CASSLASGGTGGYTF. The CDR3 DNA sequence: TGCGCCAGCAGCTTGGCCAGTGGGGGGACAGGAGGCTACACCTTC.

CDR3 coding DNA: TGTGCCAGCAGCTTAGCAGGGGATCAGCCCCAGCATTTT. Protein sequence: CASSLAGDQPQHF. The chain couples TRBV7-8 to TRBJ1-5; a weak D match, TRBD1 (5 bases). CDR1 and CDR2 (germline): SGHVS, FQNEAQ. The CDR3 has 13 residues. Trimming removed 0 bases at V and 5 bases at J, with 5 bases between.

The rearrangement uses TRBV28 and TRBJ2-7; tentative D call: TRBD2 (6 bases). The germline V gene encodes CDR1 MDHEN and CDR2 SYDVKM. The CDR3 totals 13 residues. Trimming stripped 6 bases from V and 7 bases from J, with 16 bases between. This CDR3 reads CASSWGRLREQYF. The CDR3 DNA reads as TGTGCCAGCAGCTGGGGGAGGTTAAGGGAGCAGTACTTC.

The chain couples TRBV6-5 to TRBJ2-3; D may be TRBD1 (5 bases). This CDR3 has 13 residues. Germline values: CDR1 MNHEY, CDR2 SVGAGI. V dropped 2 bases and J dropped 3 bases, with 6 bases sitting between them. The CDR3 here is CASSYDSTDTQYF. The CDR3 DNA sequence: TGTGCCAGCAGTTACGACAGTACAGATACGCAGTATTTT.

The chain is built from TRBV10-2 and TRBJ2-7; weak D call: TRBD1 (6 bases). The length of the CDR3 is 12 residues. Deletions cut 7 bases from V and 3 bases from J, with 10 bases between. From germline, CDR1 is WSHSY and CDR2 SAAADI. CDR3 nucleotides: TGCGCCAGCAAACAGGGCGGCTACGAGCAGTACTTC. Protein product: CASKQGGYEQYF.

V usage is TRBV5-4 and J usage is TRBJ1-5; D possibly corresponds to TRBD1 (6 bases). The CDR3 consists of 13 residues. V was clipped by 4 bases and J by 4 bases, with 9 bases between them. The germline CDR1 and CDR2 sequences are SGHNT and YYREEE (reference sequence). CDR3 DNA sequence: TGTGCCAGCAGCATAGGACAGAATCAGCCCCAGCATTTT. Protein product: CASSIGQNQPQHF. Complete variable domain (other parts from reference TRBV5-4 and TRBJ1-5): ETGVTQSPTHLIKTRGQQVTLRCSSQSGHNTVSWYQQALGQGPQFIFQYYREEENGRGNFPPRFSGLQFPNYSSELNVNALELDDSALYLCASSIGQNQPQHFGDGTRLSIL.

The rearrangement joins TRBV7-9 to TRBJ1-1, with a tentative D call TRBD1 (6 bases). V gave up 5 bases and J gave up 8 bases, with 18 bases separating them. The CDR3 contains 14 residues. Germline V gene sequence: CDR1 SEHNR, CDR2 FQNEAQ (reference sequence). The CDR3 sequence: CASSHSNSQGEAFF. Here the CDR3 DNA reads TGTGCCAGCAGCCACTCGAATTCGCAGGGGGAAGCTTTCTTT.

Here the CDR3 reads CASSFYGLAGEYEQYF. The CDR3 DNA follows: TGCGCCAGCAGCTTCTATGGACTAGCGGGAGAATACGAGCAGTACTTC. The chain is built from TRBV5-1 and TRBJ2-7, with TRBD2 matching 13 bases. The CDR3 length is 16 residues. The germline V gene encodes CDR1 SGHRS and CDR2 YFSETQ. The V and J ends lost 2 bases and 4 bases, in that order; junction bases with no gene match: 6.